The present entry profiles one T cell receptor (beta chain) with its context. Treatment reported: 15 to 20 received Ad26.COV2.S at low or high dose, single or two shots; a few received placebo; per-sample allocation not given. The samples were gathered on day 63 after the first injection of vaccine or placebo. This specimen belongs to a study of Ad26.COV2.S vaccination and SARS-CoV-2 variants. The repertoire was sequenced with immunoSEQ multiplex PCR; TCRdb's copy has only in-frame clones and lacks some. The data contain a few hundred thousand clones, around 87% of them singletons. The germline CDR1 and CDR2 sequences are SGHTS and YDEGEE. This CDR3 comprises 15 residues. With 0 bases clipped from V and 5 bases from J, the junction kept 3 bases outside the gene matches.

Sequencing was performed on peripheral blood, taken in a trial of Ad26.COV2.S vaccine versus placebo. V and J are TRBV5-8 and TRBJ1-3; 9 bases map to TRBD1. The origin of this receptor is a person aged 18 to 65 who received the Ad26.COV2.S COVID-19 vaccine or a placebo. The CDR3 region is CASSLEQGARNTIYF. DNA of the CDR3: TGTGCCAGCAGCTTGGAACAGGGGGCAAGAAACACCATATATTTT. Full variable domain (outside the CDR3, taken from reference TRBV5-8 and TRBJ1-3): EAGVTQSPTHLIKTRGQQATLRCSPISGHTSVYWYQQALGLGLQFLLWYDEGEERNRGNFPPRFSGRQFPNYSSELNVNALELEDSALYLCASSLEQGARNTIYFGEGSWLTVV.